This T cell receptor (beta chain) was captured in a study of cytomegalovirus exposure and HLA in healthy donors (dated 2017 in TCRdb). For the study in its entirety: In an earlier analysis of under 600 of the donors, 276 Gb of sequence data and 117 million unique TCR beta sequences from approximately 180 million T cells were reported. An early release that covered roughly 600 HLA-typed donors contained about 300 gigabases of sequencing data and some 87 million unique TCR sequences. Of the 300 to 450 genotyped donors, approximately 80% were placed in the genetic ancestry cluster associated with self-reported Caucasian donors. The study aimed to test whether signatures of past pathogen exposure could be identified by cataloging public T cell receptors. Using immunosequencing, the study profiled T cell repertoires from 550 to 750 subjects and related those repertoires to cytomegalovirus serostatus. A separate validation cohort of roughly 110 different subjects was used in addition to the roughly 620-subject first cohort. The study combined high-throughput TCR immunosequencing, statistical association of individual TCRs with disease status, and machine learning to predict cytomegalovirus infection status. A later analysis re-examined previously published TCR beta repertoires from roughly 650 donors and added high-resolution HLA genotyping to investigate patterns of TCR occurrence. Rather than using new phenotypic data, the later analysis identified candidate immune exposures from TCR beta sequences and from how often those sequences occurred across donors. In an earlier analysis of 587 of the donors, high-throughput TCR beta sequencing was used to judge whether each TCR beta V gene segment behaved as functional or pseudogenic. Donor age, sex, ethnicity and CMV serostatus were compiled together with the repertoire data. In a later genetic analysis, genome-wide SNP genotypes for about 65% of the 666 donors were used, and that subset was treated as a discovery cohort. Every discovery cohort repertoire had been produced on one sequencing platform. HLA typing included class I and class II loci at four-digit resolution. Typing coverage differed by locus: A, B, C, DRB1 and DQB1 were typed in about 629-640 donors, DQA1 in about 510, DPA1 in 600 to 610, and DPB1 in roughly 470. About five DR-DQ haplotypes were treated as single units for association and clustering because of strong linkage in the cohort. Among some 410 genotyped donors of the cohort, an average of about 240,000 unique TCR beta nucleotide sequences were sequenced per donor, roughly 18% of them non-productive.

Sequences MNHNS (CDR1) and SASEGT (CDR2) are obtained from the germline V gene. The junction shows trimming of 6 bases on V and 5 bases on J, and the gene matches do not reach 11 bases of it. The cysteine opens and the phenylalanine closes a CDR3 of 15 amino acids. The retained sequence is limited to the CDR3, 45 bases, with the frame set at the first base. The full study reports these points: A cluster of highly shared sequence variants was judged likely to represent a technical artifact of the sequencing pipeline. Some IMGT-functional V segments, including TRBV6-2 and TRBV6-3, could not be told apart with the 87-base-pair reads, so those segments were excluded. In vitro tests confirmed that a few of the cytomegalovirus-associated TCR beta chains recognize cytomegalovirus antigens. A further reported finding was that TCR beta sequences accurately predicted the HLA-A and HLA-B alleles for most subjects in the first cohort. According to a later analysis, most CMV-associated TCR beta chains appeared to be HLA-restricted, and the HLA associations seemed to be driven largely by CMV exposure. Presence/absence analyses assumed roughly uniform sequencing depth across donors, an assumption that may not hold. CMV serostatus was the only immune exposure information available for the cohort. Because HLA typing was unavailable for some donors at each locus, only the typed subset was used in association tests. In a later analysis, HLA-associated TCR beta chains were found to be more clonally expanded and to have lower generation probabilities than equally common non-associated chains. A later genetic analysis associated a missense DCLRE1C variant with V-gene and J-gene trimming of TCR beta chains, and an independent cohort replicated the association. A total of 164 TCR beta chains were listed by the study as associated with cytomegalovirus. Most TCR sequences were seen in very few donors, while some public TCRs were found in many individuals. Linkage disequilibrium might explain the correlated functional status among segregating V segments, but an unknown experimental factor could not be ruled out. In a later analysis, TCR association rates were found to vary across HLA loci, with the most associated TCRs seen for DRB1 alleles and the fewest for HLA-C alleles. A later genetic analysis reported fewer N-insertions in productive TCRs among donors in an Asian-associated ancestry cluster than the roughly 690-donor mean. This cohort had only TCR beta chains sequenced, and the lack of alpha or paired-chain data limited which features could be detected. In a later analysis, several top co-occurrence clusters were reported to appear linked to parvovirus B19, influenza, CMV and Epstein-Barr virus. An earlier analysis of approximately 500 of the donors showed that most TCR beta V segments appeared in productive rearrangements either about 87% or about 30% of the time, which broadly matched IMGT annotations. Assigning TCR associations to individual alleles was difficult when HLA alleles, especially DR and DQ, strongly co-occurred. The classifier was reported to diagnose cytomegalovirus status with high specificity and sensitivity in both the original and validation cohorts. Specific HLA alleles were associated with around 18,000 TCR beta sequences at a false discovery rate of 0.05 in a later analysis. The authors suggested that the approach could potentially be generalized to other disease states and immunological phenotypes. Because counts were too low, roughly 18 rarely observed V segments, including chromosome 9 orphons, were left out of the earlier analysis of approximately 500 of the donors.

Library creation used the immunoSEQ multiplex PCR assay. The multiplex PCR relied on a mix of 60 forward primers for TCR Vbeta segments and 13 reverse primers for TCR Jbeta segments. The CDR3 region of rearranged TCR beta genes was amplified from genomic DNA with a multiplex PCR assay. The Illumina HiSeq System was used to sequence the amplified TCR beta libraries as 87-base-pair reads. Processing in the source paper ran as follows. A later analysis counted tens of millions of unique TCR beta chains across the 650 to 700 repertoires, and around 9.9 million of these chains were shared by at least two donors. Raw reads were error-corrected and collapsed into unique sequences by a nearest-neighbor algorithm in which closely related sequences were merged to remove PCR and sequencing errors. Alignment of CDR3 sequences to IMGT reference sequences was used to assign V, D and J gene segments. For a sequence to be retained, a match of at least six nucleotides was required to both a V gene segment and a J gene segment. A rearrangement counted as productive if the CDR3 had no stop codons and remained in frame with V and J, and every other rearrangement counted as non-productive. CDR3 was defined according to IMGT convention as the region running from the second conserved V-encoded cysteine to the conserved J-encoded phenylalanine. Sequences without an unambiguous match to a single V gene segment were excluded from the earlier analysis of about 600 of the donors. An earlier analysis of 500 to 600 of the donors classified V segments as functional when productive rearrangements were above 56.7% and as segregating when the standard deviation between donors was above 5%. A statistical classification framework was developed to diagnose cytomegalovirus status using the catalog of TCR beta chain sequences. In a later analysis, V and J genes were assigned by comparing TCR nucleotide sequences against IMGT/GENE-DB human TR gene sequences. A later analysis assigned CDR3 sequences and most-parsimonious VDJ recombination scenarios with the TCRdist pipeline. In a later analysis, each TCR beta chain was defined by its CDR3 amino acid sequence together with its V-gene family, and reads lacking a unique V-gene family were excluded. In a later analysis, 500 to 700 highly shared, low-generation-probability nucleotide sequences were removed to address suspected cross-contamination and a sequencing artifact. For each public chain, a later analysis derived a clonal expansion index from normalized ranks of inferred template counts within each repertoire. Generation probabilities in a later analysis came from a VDJ recombination model fitted to out-of-frame rearrangements, and those results were checked against IGoR. Hypergeometric tests were used in a later analysis to score TCR-TCR, TCR-HLA and TCR-CMV co-occurrence, with a repertoire-size bias correction applied to the TCR pairs. A later analysis estimated false discovery rates by permuting HLA or CMV assignments 20 times. In a later analysis, co-occurring TCRs were grouped with DBSCAN, and TCRdist sequence similarity was added when clustering was performed within HLA-allele-positive subsets. Co-occurrence clustering excluded repertoires with fewer than 30,000 or more than 120,000 public chains, plus five with anomalous nucleotide sharing. What TCRdb holds here is the immuneACCESS table cut down to in-frame rearrangements. Part of the clones is not present; checked against another copy, under half of the missing clones reflect an unresolved V gene, and the others are unexplained. V and J calls and clone size come straight from that table; D and trimming were deduced from the DNA. This sample is represented by about 200,000 clones; more than 75% of them were singletons. The leading ten clones occupy approximately 3.9% of the sample.

As regards this clone: The antigen it binds to is not known. No much larger clonotype is one base removed from it; base qualities were not supplied.

In total, fewer than 750 healthy bone marrow donors made up the cohort. All cohort members were sampled while nominally healthy, although unrecorded immune exposures were likely present. The donor tested CMV seronegative, placing the donor among the 350 or so seronegative members of the cohort. Every donor gave a peripheral blood sample, and the peripheral blood mononuclear cells from that sample were used for TCR beta sequencing. Genomic DNA extraction from the blood cell samples was performed with the Qiagen DNeasy Blood Extraction Kit. This TCR came from a male donor in good health and CMV-seronegative. The sequencing input was PBMCs. The chain joins TRBV6-1 to TRBJ1-1, with 8 junctional bases fitting TRBD1. The nucleotides read TGTGCCAGCAGCGACAGGGGAGAGGCGAATACTGAAGCTTTCTTT. It specifies CASSDRGEANTEAFF.